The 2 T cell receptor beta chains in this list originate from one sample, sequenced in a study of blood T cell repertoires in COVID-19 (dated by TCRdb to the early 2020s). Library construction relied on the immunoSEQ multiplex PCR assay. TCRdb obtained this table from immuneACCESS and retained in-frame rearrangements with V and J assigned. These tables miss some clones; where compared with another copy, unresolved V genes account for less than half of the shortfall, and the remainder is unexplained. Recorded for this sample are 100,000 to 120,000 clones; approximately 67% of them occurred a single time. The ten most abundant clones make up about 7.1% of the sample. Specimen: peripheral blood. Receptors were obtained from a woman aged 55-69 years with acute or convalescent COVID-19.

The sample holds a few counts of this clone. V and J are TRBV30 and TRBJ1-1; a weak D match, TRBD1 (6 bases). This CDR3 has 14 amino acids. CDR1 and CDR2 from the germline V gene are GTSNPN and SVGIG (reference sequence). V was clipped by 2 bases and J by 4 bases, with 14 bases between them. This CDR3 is CAWSSRGGSTEAFF. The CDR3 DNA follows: TGTGCCTGGAGTAGCAGGGGTGGAAGCACTGAAGCTTTCTTT.

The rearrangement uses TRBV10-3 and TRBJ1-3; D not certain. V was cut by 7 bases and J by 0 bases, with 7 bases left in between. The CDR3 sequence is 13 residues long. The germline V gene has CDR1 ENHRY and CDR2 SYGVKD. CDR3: CAITVSSGNTIYF. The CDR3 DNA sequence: TGTGCCATCACGGTTTCCTCTGGAAACACCATATATTTT.